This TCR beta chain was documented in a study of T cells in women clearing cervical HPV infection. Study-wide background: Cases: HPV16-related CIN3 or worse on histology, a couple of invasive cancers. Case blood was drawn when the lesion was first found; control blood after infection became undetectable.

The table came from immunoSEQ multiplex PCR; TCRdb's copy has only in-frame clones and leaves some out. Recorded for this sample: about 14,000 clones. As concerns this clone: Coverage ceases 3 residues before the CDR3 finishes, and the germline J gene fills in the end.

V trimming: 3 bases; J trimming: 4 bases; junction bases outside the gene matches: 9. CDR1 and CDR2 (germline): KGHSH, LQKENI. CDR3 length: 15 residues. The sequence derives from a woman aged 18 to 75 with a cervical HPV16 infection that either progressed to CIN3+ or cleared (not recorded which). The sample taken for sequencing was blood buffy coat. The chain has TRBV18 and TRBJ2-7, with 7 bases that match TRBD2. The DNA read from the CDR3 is TGTGCCAGCTCACCGGGTAGCGGGTCGGCATACGAG. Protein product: CASSPGSGSAYE. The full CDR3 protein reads CASSPGSGSAYEQYF.